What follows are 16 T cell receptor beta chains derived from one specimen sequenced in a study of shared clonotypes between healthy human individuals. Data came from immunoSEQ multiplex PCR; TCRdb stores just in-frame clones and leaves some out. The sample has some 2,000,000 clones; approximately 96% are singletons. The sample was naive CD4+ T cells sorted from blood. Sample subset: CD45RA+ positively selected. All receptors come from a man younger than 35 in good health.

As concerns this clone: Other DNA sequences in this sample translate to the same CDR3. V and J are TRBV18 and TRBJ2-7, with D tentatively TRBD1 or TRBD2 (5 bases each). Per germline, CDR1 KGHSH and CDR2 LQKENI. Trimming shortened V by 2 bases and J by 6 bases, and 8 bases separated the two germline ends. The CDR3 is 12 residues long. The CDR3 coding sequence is TGTGCCAGCTCACCATCCGGGACCGAGCAGTACTTC. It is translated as CASSPSGTEQYF.

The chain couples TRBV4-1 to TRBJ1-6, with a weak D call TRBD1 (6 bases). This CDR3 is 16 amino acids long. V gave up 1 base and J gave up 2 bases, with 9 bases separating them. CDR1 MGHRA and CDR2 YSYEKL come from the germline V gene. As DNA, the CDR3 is TGCGCCAGCAGCCAAGCCCCAGGGGCCTATAATTCACCCCTCCACTTT. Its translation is CASSQAPGAYNSPLHF.

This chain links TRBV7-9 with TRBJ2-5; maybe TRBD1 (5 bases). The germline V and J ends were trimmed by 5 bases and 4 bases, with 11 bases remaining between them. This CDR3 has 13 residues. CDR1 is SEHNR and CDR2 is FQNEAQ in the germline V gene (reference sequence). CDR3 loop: CASSPGHLETQYF. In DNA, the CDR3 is TGTGCCAGCAGCCCCGGACATTTAGAGACCCAGTACTTC.

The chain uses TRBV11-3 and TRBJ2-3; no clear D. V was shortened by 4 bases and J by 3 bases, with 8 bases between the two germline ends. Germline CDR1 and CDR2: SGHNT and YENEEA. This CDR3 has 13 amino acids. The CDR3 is CASSSSETDTQYF. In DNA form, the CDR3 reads TGTGCCAGCAGCTCTTCCGAGACAGATACGCAGTATTTT.

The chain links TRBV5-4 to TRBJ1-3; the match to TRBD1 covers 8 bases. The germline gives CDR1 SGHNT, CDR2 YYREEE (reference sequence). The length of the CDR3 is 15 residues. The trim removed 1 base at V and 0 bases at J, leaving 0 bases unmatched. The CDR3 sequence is CASSLQGASGNTIYF. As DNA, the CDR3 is TGTGCCAGCAGCTTGCAGGGGGCCTCTGGAAACACCATATATTTT.

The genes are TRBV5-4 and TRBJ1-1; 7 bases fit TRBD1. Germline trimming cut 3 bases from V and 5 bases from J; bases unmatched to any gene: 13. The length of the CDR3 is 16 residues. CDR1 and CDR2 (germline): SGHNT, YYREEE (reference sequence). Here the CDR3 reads CASSSEGASAGTEAFF. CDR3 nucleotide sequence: TGTGCCAGCAGCTCAGAGGGGGCGTCGGCGGGTACTGAAGCTTTCTTT.

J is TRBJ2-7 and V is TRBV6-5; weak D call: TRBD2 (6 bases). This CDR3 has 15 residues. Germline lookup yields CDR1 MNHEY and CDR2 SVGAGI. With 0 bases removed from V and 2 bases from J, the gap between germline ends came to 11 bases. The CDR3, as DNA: TGTGCCAGCAGTTACTCGACGGGAGCCCCCTACGAGCAGTACTTC. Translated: CASSYSTGAPYEQYF.

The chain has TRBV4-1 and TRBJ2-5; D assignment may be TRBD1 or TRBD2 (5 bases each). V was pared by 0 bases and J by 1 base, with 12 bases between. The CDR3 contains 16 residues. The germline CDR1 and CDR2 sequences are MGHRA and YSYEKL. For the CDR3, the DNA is TGCGCCAGCAGCCAAGATCCCCGAGGGGCCCAAGAGACCCAGTACTTC. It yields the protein CASSQDPRGAQETQYF.

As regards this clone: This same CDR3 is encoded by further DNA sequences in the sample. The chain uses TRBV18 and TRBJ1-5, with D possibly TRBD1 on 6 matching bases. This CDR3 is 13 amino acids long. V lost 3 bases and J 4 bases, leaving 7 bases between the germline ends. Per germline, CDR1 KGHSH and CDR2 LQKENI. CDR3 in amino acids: CASSPDRNQPQHF. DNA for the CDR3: TGTGCCAGCTCACCGGACAGAAATCAGCCCCAGCATTTT. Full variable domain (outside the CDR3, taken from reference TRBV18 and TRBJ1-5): NAGVMQNPRHLVRRRGQEARLRCSPMKGHSHVYWYRQLPEEGLKFMVYLQKENIIDESGMPKERFSAEFPKEGPSILRIQQVVRGDSAAYFCASSPDRNQPQHFGDGTRLSIL.

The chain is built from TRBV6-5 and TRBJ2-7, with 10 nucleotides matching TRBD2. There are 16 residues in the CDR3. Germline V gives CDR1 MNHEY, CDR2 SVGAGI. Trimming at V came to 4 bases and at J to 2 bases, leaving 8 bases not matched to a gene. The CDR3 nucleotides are TGTGCCAGCAGTTTCCAGCGGAGCGGGGGGGCCTACGAGCAGTACTTC. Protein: CASSFQRSGGAYEQYF.

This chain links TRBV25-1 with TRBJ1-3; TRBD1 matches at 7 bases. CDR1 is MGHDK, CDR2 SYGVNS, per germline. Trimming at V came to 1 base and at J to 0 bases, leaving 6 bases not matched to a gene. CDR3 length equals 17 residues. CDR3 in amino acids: CASSESRQGHSGNTIYF. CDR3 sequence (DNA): TGTGCCAGCAGTGAATCGAGACAGGGCCACTCTGGAAACACCATATATTTT.

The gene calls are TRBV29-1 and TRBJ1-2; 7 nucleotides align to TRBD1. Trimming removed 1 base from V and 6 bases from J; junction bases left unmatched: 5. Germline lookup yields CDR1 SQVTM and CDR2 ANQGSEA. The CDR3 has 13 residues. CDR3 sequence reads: CSVEVYRGNGYTF. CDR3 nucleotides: TGCAGCGTTGAAGTTTACAGGGGCAATGGCTACACCTTC.

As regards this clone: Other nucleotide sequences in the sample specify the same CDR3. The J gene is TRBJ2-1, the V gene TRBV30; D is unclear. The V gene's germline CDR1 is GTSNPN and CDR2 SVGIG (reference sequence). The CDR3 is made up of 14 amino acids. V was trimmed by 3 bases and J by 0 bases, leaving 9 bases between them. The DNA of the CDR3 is TGTGCCTGGAGCCGCGGCAGCTCCTACAATGAGCAGTTCTTC. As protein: CAWSRGSSYNEQFF.

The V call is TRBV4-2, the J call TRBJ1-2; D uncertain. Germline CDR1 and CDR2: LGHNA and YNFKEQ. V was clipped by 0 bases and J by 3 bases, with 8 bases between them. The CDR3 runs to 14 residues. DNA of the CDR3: TGTGCCAGCAGCCAAGAGGACGGAGACTATGGCTACACCTTC. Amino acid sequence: CASSQEDGDYGYTF.

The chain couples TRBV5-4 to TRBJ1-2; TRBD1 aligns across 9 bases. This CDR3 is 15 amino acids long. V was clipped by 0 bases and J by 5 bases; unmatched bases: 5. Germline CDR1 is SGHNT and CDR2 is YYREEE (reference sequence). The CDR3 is CASSLGGTGNYGYTF. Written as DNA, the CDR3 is TGTGCCAGCAGCTTGGGTGGGACAGGGAATTATGGCTACACCTTC.

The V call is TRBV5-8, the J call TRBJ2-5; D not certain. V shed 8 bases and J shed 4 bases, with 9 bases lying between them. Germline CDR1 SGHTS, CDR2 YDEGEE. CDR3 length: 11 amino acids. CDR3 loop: CARGIVETQYF. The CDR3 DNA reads TGTGCCAGGGGGATTGTAGAGACCCAGTACTTC.